The 18 T cell receptor beta chains below all came from one sample that was sequenced in a study of cytomegalovirus exposure and HLA in healthy donors. A multiplex PCR was run with 60 Vbeta primers and 13 Jbeta primers. Sequencing was performed with immunoSEQ multiplex PCR; in TCRdb, only in-frame clones are kept and a portion is missing. This sample carries around 120,000 clones, approximately 80% of them seen once, and the ten largest clones take around 5%. The sequenced material came from PBMCs. The source is a man aged 50-59 years in good health and CMV-seropositive.

J is TRBJ1-1 and V is TRBV6-5; TRBD1 might be the D (5 bases). This CDR3 contains 15 residues. Between the trimmed V and J ends, which lost 1 base and 1 base, there was a span of 10 bases. In germline, CDR1 is MNHEY, CDR2 SVGAGI. In DNA form, the CDR3 reads TGTGCCAGCAGTTACTTGGGGGAGGGGAACACTGAAGCTTTCTTT. It codes for CASSYLGEGNTEAFF.

The V gene is TRBV18, the J gene TRBJ2-5, with 9 bases that match TRBD2. The germline V gene encodes CDR1 KGHSH and CDR2 LQKENI. The CDR3 runs 17 residues. The trim removed 3 bases at V and 4 bases at J, leaving 12 bases unmatched. In nucleotides, the CDR3 is TGTGCCAGCTCACCGCCCCATAGCGGGAGTGGGCGAGAGACCCAGTACTTC. This sequence encodes CASSPPHSGSGRETQYF.

V gene TRBV7-2 combines with J gene TRBJ2-3, with D maybe TRBD1 (6 bases). CDR1 SGHTA and CDR2 FQGNSA come from the germline V gene. The CDR3 covers 15 residues. The V and J ends lost 2 bases and 0 bases respectively, with 9 bases between them. In DNA form, the CDR3 reads TGTGCCAGCAGCTTAACAGGGTTTAGCACAGATACGCAGTATTTT. This translates into CASSLTGFSTDTQYF.

This clone was observed a handful of times. This chain joins TRBV7-8 and TRBJ2-3; 10 positions agree with TRBD2. The CDR3 has 15 amino acids. V trimming: 8 bases; J trimming: 4 bases; junction bases outside the gene matches: 9. From germline, CDR1 is SGHVS and CDR2 FQNEAQ. The CDR3 DNA sequence: TGTGCCAGCTGCTCCATAGCGGGAGGACCAGATACGCAGTATTTT. This sequence encodes CASCSIAGGPDTQYF. The whole variable domain, filled in from reference TRBV7-8 and TRBJ2-3, reads GAGVSQSPRYKVAKRGQDVALRCDPISGHVSLFWYQQALGQGPEFLTYFQNEAQLDKSGLPSDRFFAERPEGSVSTLKIQRTQQEDSAVYLCASCSIAGGPDTQYFGPGTRLTVL.

This chain links TRBV9 with TRBJ1-2, with D maybe TRBD1 (6 bases). CDR3 length: 14 amino acids. The germline V and J ends were trimmed by 4 bases and 4 bases, with 14 bases remaining between them. CDR1 and CDR2 (germline): SGDLS, YYNGEE. CDR3 sequence: CASSLRTDPYGYTF. The CDR3 nucleotides are TGTGCCAGCAGCTTGCGGACAGACCCCTATGGCTACACCTTC.

The rearrangement joins TRBV5-4 to TRBJ2-3; TRBD1 is a possible D gene (6 bases). The CDR3 is 14 amino acids. Looked up from germline, CDR1 is SGHNT and CDR2 is YYREEE (reference sequence). Deletions cut 4 bases from V and 1 base from J, with 10 bases between. DNA of the CDR3: TGTGCCAGCAGCAACAGGGTGGGCACAGATACGCAGTATTTT. The encoded protein is CASSNRVGTDTQYF.

The chain recombines TRBV28 with TRBJ2-1; possibly TRBD1 for D (6 bases). Germline-derived CDR1 and CDR2 are MDHEN and SYDVKM. The CDR3 has 14 residues. V was clipped by 7 bases and J by 4 bases, with 14 bases between them. The CDR3 protein is CASTTGWVYNEQFF. The DNA of the CDR3 is TGTGCCAGCACCACAGGGTGGGTATACAATGAGCAGTTCTTC.

The chain couples TRBV18 to TRBJ2-7; tentative D call: TRBD1 (7 bases). Germline values: CDR1 KGHSH, CDR2 LQKENI. The V end was cut by 5 bases, the J end by 2 bases, with 19 bases between. The CDR3 consists of 16 residues. CDR3 region: CASSSDQTGRTYEQYF. The CDR3 DNA reads as TGTGCCAGCTCATCCGATCAGACAGGGAGGACCTACGAGCAGTACTTC.

The chain links TRBV10-3 to TRBJ1-2; tentative D call: TRBD1 (5 bases). Trimming took off 0 bases at V and 9 bases at J, with 11 bases between the two ends. CDR1 and CDR2 (germline): ENHRY, SYGVKD. The CDR3 length is 13 residues. CDR3 sequence: CAISESTETSYTF. Written as DNA, the CDR3 is TGTGCCATCAGTGAGTCGACAGAGACCAGCTACACCTTC.

This clone appeared once. CDR3 DNA sequence: TGTGCCAGTAGTATTCATACAGGGGGCCGGGAGACCCAGTACTTC. It specifies CASSIHTGGRETQYF. This chain connects TRBV19 to TRBJ2-5; 9 nucleotides line up with TRBD1. Germline CDR1 and CDR2: LNHDA and SQIVND (reference sequence). V lost 3 bases, J lost 5 bases, and 7 bases stayed unmatched. The CDR3 runs 15 residues.

This clone occurred many times. The chain recombines TRBV7-2 with TRBJ2-1; 10 positions agree with TRBD2. The V and J ends lost 5 bases and 4 bases, in that order; junction bases with no gene match: 8. CDR1 and CDR2 from the germline V gene are SGHTA and FQGNSA. CDR3 length: 16 residues. In nucleotides, the CDR3 is TGTGCCAGCAGCCAACGCTCTAGCGGGAGATACAATGAGCAGTTCTTC. Translation: CASSQRSSGRYNEQFF.

In this sample, this clone turned up a few times. This chain links TRBV5-1 with TRBJ1-3; 9 nucleotides agree with TRBD1. Germline CDR1 reads SGHRS; CDR2 reads YFSETQ. The ends lost 3 bases at V and 7 bases at J; junction bases unmatched: 5. The CDR3 spans 14 residues. The chain's CDR3 is CASSSGTGRNTIYF. CDR3 in DNA: TGCGCCAGCAGCTCCGGGACAGGGAGGAACACCATATATTTT.

The J gene is TRBJ2-7, the V gene TRBV7-2; D unclear. Looked up from germline, CDR1 is SGHTA and CDR2 is FQGNSA. The CDR3 runs 14 residues. Trimming pared 1 base from V and 0 bases from J, leaving 7 bases between. CDR3 sequence (DNA): TGTGCCAGCAGCTTAGTTGGGCACTCCTACGAGCAGTACTTC. Protein product: CASSLVGHSYEQYF.

The rearrangement links TRBV2 to TRBJ1-2; the D is unclear. Per the germline V gene, CDR1 is SNHLY and CDR2 is FYNNEI. V lost 0 bases, J lost 9 bases, and 5 bases lay in between. The CDR3 covers 11 residues. This chain's CDR3 is CASSEARSYTF. The CDR3 DNA reads as TGTGCCAGCAGTGAAGCGCGGAGCTACACCTTC.

This clone was detected only once. The chain links TRBV5-1 to TRBJ1-2, with D uncertain. The CDR3 is 15 amino acids. The germline V gene encodes CDR1 SGHRS and CDR2 YFSETQ. Trimming removed 3 bases at V and 8 bases at J, with 20 bases between. CDR3: CASSSDVGLGSGYTF. Here the CDR3 DNA reads TGCGCCAGCAGCTCCGATGTGGGGTTAGGGAGCGGCTACACCTTC.

The CDR3 reads CASSQDAGTREQYF. The CDR3 DNA sequence: TGCGCCAGCAGCCAAGATGCCGGGACTCGGGAGCAGTACTTC. The rearrangement links TRBV4-1 to TRBJ2-7; tentatively, D is TRBD2 (6 bases). The ends were cut back, 0 bases at V and 7 bases at J, with 13 bases in the middle. Per germline, CDR1 MGHRA and CDR2 YSYEKL. CDR3 size: 14 residues.

The chain recombines TRBV5-1 with TRBJ2-3; the match to TRBD2 covers 7 bases. V shed 0 bases, J shed 0 bases, and the junction held 4 bases outside the gene matches. Germline V gene data show CDR1 as SGHRS and CDR2 as YFSETQ. CDR3 length: 16 amino acids. The CDR3 coding sequence is TGCGCCAGCAGCTTGGGGGGACTATCTAGCACAGATACGCAGTATTTT. This gives the protein CASSLGGLSSTDTQYF.

The V call is TRBV5-4, the J call TRBJ2-5; 15 bases match TRBD2. Looked up from germline, CDR1 is SGHNT and CDR2 is YYREEE (reference sequence). This CDR3 has 16 residues. V lost 0 bases, J lost 4 bases, and 1 base stayed unmatched. The CDR3 DNA reads TGTGCCAGCAGCTTGGAGGGACTAGCGGGGGGAGAGACCCAGTACTTC. Amino acid sequence: CASSLEGLAGGETQYF. Together with reference TRBV5-4 and TRBJ2-5, the CDR3 gives the full variable domain: ETGVTQSPTHLIKTRGQQVTLRCSSQSGHNTVSWYQQALGQGPQFIFQYYREEENGRGNFPPRFSGLQFPNYSSELNVNALELDDSALYLCASSLEGLAGGETQYFGPGTRLLVL.